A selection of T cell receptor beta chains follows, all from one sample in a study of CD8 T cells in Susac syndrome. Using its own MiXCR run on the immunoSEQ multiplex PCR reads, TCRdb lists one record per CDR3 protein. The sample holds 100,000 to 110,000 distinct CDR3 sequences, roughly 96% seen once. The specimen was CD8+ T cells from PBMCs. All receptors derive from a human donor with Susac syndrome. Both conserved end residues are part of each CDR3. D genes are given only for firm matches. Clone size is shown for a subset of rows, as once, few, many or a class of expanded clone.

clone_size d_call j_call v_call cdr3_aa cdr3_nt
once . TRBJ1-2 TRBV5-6 CASSLARTVTNGYTF TGTGCCAGCAGCTTGGCCCGGACAGTCACGAATGGCTACACCTTC
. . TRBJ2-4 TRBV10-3 CAISGGENIQYF TGTGCCATCAGTGGAGGGGAGAACATTCAGTACTTC
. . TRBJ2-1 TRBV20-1 CSVENLAGYNEQFF TGCAGTGTCGAGAATCTGGCGGGTTACAATGAGCAGTTCTTC
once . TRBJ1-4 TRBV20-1 CSARDLQDDEKLFF TGCAGTGCTAGAGATCTACAGGATGATGAAAAACTGTTTTTT
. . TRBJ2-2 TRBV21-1 CASSKGDGHPNTGELFF TGTGCCAGCAGCAAAGGGGACGGGCATCCTAACACCGGGGAGCTGTTTTTT
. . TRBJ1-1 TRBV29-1 CSVESGANEAFF TGCAGCGTTGAGTCCGGGGCCAATGAAGCTTTCTTT
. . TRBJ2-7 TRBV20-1 CSAGGRRF TGCAGTGCTGGGGGACGTCGCTTC
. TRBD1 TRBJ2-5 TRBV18 CASSTGQGLLGDQYF TGTGCCAGCTCAACAGGACAGGGGCTCCTTGGGGACCAGTACTTC
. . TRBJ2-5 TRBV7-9 CASSLEGSGAAQYF TGTGCCAGCAGCTTAGAGGGCTCCGGGGCGGCCCAGTACTTC
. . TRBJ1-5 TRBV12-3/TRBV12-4 CASSRDSNQPQHF TGTGCCAGCAGCAGGGATAGCAATCAGCCCCAGCATTTT
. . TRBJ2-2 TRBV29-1 CSAASAGELFF TGCAGCGCTGCTAGCGCCGGGGAGCTGTTTTTT
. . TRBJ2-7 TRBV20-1 CSAPVIRGYEQYF TGCAGTGCCCCTGTGATCCGGGGATACGAGCAGTACTTC
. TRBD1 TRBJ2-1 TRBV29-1 CSVDVQGVNEQFF TGCAGCGTTGACGTACAGGGGGTCAATGAGCAGTTCTTC
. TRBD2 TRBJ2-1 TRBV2 CASSHPGTSDNEQFF TGTGCCAGCAGCCACCCCGGGACTAGCGACAATGAGCAGTTCTTC
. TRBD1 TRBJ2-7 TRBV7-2 CASSQHGTGLYEQYF TGTGCCAGCAGCCAACACGGGACAGGGCTTTACGAGCAGTACTTC
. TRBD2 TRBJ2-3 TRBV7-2 CASSLGLALDTQYF TGTGCCAGCAGCCTGGGACTAGCGCTAGATACGCAGTATTTT
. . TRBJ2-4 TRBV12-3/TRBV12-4 CASSPRTGIENIQYF TGTGCCAGCAGTCCCAGAACAGGGATCGAGAACATTCAGTACTTC
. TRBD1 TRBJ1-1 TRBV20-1 CSARRQGMEAFF TGCAGTGCTAGACGACAGGGGATGGAAGCTTTCTTT
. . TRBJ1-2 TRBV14 CASSQGQGNTF TGTGCCAGCAGCCAAGGCCAGGGAAACACCTTC
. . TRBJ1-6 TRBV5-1 CASSLDSTNLHF TGCGCCAGCAGCTTGGATAGTACGAACCTCCACTTT
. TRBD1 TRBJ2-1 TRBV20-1 CSAREQTGGVGANEQFF TGCAGTGCTAGAGAGCAGACAGGGGGCGTTGGGGCCAATGAGCAGTTCTTC
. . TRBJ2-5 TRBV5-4 CASSLISEQETQYF TGTGCCAGCAGCTTGATCAGCGAACAAGAGACCCAGTACTTC
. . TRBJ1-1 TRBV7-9 CASSSPAEVSNTEAFF TGTGCCAGCAGCTCTCCTGCCGAAGTCTCTAACACTGAAGCTTTCTTT
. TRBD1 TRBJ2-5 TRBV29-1 CSVDLRTGMRETQYF TGCAGCGTTGATCTAAGGACAGGGATGAGAGAGACCCAGTACTTC
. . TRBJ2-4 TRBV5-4 CASSWRNIQYF TGTGCCAGCAGCTGGAGGAACATTCAGTACTTC
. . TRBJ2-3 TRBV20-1 CSARDLNFWTQYF TGCAGTGCTAGAGATCTTAACTTTTGGACGCAGTATTTT
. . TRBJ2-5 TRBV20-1 CSAILTLGQETQYF TGCAGTGCTATTTTGACCTTGGGGCAAGAGACCCAGTACTTC
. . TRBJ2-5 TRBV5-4 CASSPSGGLVVRETQYF TGTGCCAGCAGCCCATCAGGCGGGCTAGTCGTTCGGGAGACCCAGTACTTC
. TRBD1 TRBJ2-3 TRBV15 CATSRRQGRTDTQYF TGTGCCACCAGCAGACGACAGGGCCGCACAGATACGCAGTATTTT
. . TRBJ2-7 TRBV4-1 CASSQDVRGGYEQYF TGCGCCAGCAGCCAAGATGTCAGGGGGGGCTACGAGCAGTACTTC
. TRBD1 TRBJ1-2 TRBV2 CASIGDDRVDNGYTF TGTGCCAGCATCGGCGACGACAGGGTAGATAATGGCTACACCTTC
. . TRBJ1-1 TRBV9 CASSERGNPNTEAFF TGTGCCAGCAGCGAGAGGGGCAACCCGAACACTGAAGCTTTCTTT
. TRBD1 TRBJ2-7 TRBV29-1 CSVMTGSSYEQYF TGCAGCGTTATGACAGGGAGCTCCTACGAGCAGTACTTC
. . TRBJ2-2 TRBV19 CASANYGGSTGELFF TGTGCCAGTGCTAACTATGGAGGGAGCACCGGGGAGCTGTTTTTT
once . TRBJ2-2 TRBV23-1 CASSQGRAAPGSCFF .